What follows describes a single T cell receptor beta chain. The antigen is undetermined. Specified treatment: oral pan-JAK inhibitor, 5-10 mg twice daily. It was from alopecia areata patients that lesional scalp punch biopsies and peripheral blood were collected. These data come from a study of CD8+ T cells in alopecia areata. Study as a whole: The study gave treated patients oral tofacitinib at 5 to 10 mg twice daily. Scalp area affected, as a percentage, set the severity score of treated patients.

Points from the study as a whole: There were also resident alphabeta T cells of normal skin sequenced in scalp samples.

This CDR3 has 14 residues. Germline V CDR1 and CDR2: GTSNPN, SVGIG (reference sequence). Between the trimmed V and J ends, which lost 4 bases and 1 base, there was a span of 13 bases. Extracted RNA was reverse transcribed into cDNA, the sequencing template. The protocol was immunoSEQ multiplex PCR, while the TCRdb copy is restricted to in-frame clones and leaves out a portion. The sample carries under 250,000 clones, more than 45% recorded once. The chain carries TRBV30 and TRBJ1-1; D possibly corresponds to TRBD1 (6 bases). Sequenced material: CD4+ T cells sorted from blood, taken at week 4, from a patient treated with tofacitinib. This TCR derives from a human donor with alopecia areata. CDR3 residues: CAWTVTGTNTEAFF. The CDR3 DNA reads TGTGCCTGGACCGTGACAGGCACGAACACTGAAGCTTTCTTT.